The present T cell receptor beta chain was sequenced within a study of cytomegalovirus exposure and HLA in healthy donors. Sequencing used immunoSEQ multiplex PCR; TCRdb keeps in-frame clones, though not all of them. The sample carries more than 50,000 clones, about 94% recorded once. Separate from the roughly 700-subject first cohort, the approximately 120-subject validation cohort was the one that the donors belonged to. This CDR3 region has 14 residues. Germline V gene lookup returns CDR1 LNHDA and CDR2 SQIVND (reference sequence). Trimming cost V 2 bases and J 6 bases, with 13 bases left between them.

The TCR originated in a man aged 18 to 29 in good health and CMV-seronegative. The V gene is TRBV19, the J gene TRBJ1-2, with a possible D match to TRBD1 (6 bases). The sample was PBMCs. The CDR3 reads CASSISGVSNGYTF. The CDR3 DNA reads as TGTGCCAGTAGTATATCAGGGGTGTCAAATGGCTACACCTTC.